These T cell receptor beta chains were read from a single sample in a study of T cell repertoires in cytomegalovirus infection. Their target antigens are unknown. Using its own MiXCR run on the reads, TCRdb lists one record per CDR3 protein. The sample records roughly 200,000 distinct CDR3 sequences, about 39% being singletons. The sequencing used CD8+ T cells from cultured PBMCs, collected from culture after CMV antigen stimulation. Receptors were obtained from a human donor in good health (CMV status not recorded). Some clones in this sample may be carry-over from other donors' samples. CDR3s include the opening cysteine and the closing phenylalanine or tryptophan. D genes are given only for firm matches. Clone size is stated in some rows and not others, as once, few, many or a class when expanded.

d_call,clone_size,j_call,v_call,cdr3_aa,cdr3_nt
.,.,TRBJ2-1,TRBV24-1,CATSPTRYNEQFF,TGTGCCACCAGTCCGACTAGATACAATGAGCAGTTCTTC
.,few,TRBJ2-5,TRBV3-1,CASSQEPPLAPIQETQYF,TGTGCCAGCAGCCAAGAGCCCCCTCTAGCACCCATCCAAGAGACCCAGTACTTC
.,.,TRBJ1-2,TRBV7-6,CASSLSTDYVYTF,TGTGCCAGCAGCTTATCCACCGACTATGTCTACACCTTC
TRBD2,.,TRBJ2-3,TRBV6-6,CASSPTRGASGRTDTQYF,TGTGCCAGCAGTCCCACCCGAGGGGCTAGCGGGAGGACAGATACGCAGTATTTT
TRBD1,.,TRBJ1-2,TRBV4-1,CASSRLDRERDGYTF,TGCGCCAGCAGCCGCTTGGACAGGGAAAGAGATGGCTACACCTTC
.,many,TRBJ2-1,TRBV7-2,CASSFNEQFF,TGTGCCAGCAGCTTCAATGAGCAGTTCTTC
.,.,TRBJ2-7,TRBV7-2,CASSSGLAREQYF,TGTGCCAGCAGCTCCGGACTGGCCAGAGAGCAGTACTTC
TRBD1,many,TRBJ2-5,TRBV7-2,CASSSITGGTETQYF,TGTGCCAGCAGCTCAATCACAGGGGGCACAGAGACCCAGTACTTC
.,once,TRBJ2-7,TRBV9,CASSVGGFDYEQYF,TGTGCCAGCAGCGTGGGAGGTTTCGACTACGAGCAGTACTTC
TRBD1,.,TRBJ1-2,TRBV3-1,CASSPGTADYGYTF,TGTGCCAGCAGCCCTGGGACAGCCGACTATGGCTACACCTTC
.,.,TRBJ2-2,TRBV7-2,CASSLNGQVRTGELFF,TGTGCCAGCAGCTTAAACGGGCAGGTGCGGACCGGGGAGCTGTTTTTT
.,few,TRBJ2-1,TRBV28,CASSIGRAHEQFF,TGTGCCAGCAGTATTGGCCGGGCCCATGAGCAGTTCTTC
.,.,TRBJ2-2,TRBV20-1,CSARDRDGELFF,TGCAGTGCTAGAGATCGAGACGGGGAGCTGTTTTTT
TRBD2,.,TRBJ2-2,TRBV9,CASSPWTSGPTGELFF,TGTGCCAGCAGCCCTTGGACTAGCGGACCCACCGGGGAGCTGTTTTTT
.,few,TRBJ2-7,TRBV6-5,CASSYSRGSPYEQYF,TGTGCCAGCAGTTACTCCAGGGGATCCCCCTACGAGCAGTACTTC
.,few,TRBJ2-1,TRBV13,CASSAYGSYNEQFF,TGTGCCAGCAGCGCATACGGTTCCTACAATGAGCAGTTCTTC
.,many,TRBJ2-7,TRBV7-8,CASSLRPYYEQYF,TGTGCCAGCAGCTTGCGACCCTACTACGAGCAGTACTTC
.,.,TRBJ1-3,TRBV11-2,CASSPEGQFSGNTIYF,TGTGCCAGCAGCCCGGAGGGGCAGTTCTCTGGAAACACCATATATTTT
.,.,TRBJ1-5,TRBV27,CASGGSPQGPQHF,TGTGCCAGTGGGGGCAGCCCTCAGGGGCCCCAGCATTTT
TRBD1,.,TRBJ2-1,TRBV2,CASSEVLRDRVYNEQFF,TGTGCCAGCAGTGAAGTGCTCCGGGACAGGGTTTACAATGAGCAGTTCTTC
.,.,TRBJ2-7,TRBV7-9,CASSPPGRDYEQYF,TGTGCCAGCAGCCCCCCTGGAAGGGACTACGAGCAGTACTTC
TRBD2,few,TRBJ2-1,TRBV7-2,CASSPGLAKGEQFF,TGTGCCAGCAGCCCGGGACTAGCTAAGGGTGAGCAGTTCTTC
TRBD1,few,TRBJ1-2,TRBV28,CASSLGTEGGNYGYTF,TGTGCCAGCAGTTTAGGGACAGAAGGGGGAAACTATGGCTACACCTTC
.,.,TRBJ1-5,TRBV12-3/TRBV12-4,CASSLGVRVQPQHF,TGTGCCAGCAGTTTAGGGGTCAGGGTACAGCCCCAGCATTTT
.,many,TRBJ2-5,TRBV11-2,CASSLGGQETQYF,TGTGCCAGCAGCTTAGGAGGCCAAGAGACCCAGTACTTC
.,.,TRBJ2-2,TRBV7-3,CASSSTGSANTGELFF,TGTGCCAGCAGCTCCACAGGGTCCGCGAACACCGGGGAGCTGTTTTTT
.,.,TRBJ1-1,TRBV4-2,CASSQAFTEAFF,TGTGCCAGCAGCCAAGCGTTCACTGAAGCTTTCTTT
TRBD2,.,TRBJ2-7,TRBV28,CASSLGLGASGTYEQYF,TGTGCCAGCAGCCTGGGTCTTGGAGCTAGCGGAACCTACGAGCAGTACTTC
.,.,TRBJ2-7,TRBV7-8,CASSFVSRDINF,TGTGCCAGCAGCTTTGTATCCCGGGACATTAACTTC
.,few,TRBJ1-3,TRBV11-2,CASSLGGDTIYF,TGTGCCAGCAGCTTAGGCGGGGACACCATATATTTT
TRBD1,.,TRBJ2-5,TRBV19,CASSRDREGQETQYF,TGTGCCAGTAGCCGGGACAGGGAAGGCCAAGAGACCCAGTACTTC
TRBD1,few,TRBJ1-3,TRBV7-9,CASSLTDRVYGNTIYF,TGTGCCAGCAGCCTAACCGACAGGGTATATGGAAACACCATATATTTT
.,few,TRBJ1-5,TRBV27,CASSLLGAGSPRQPQHF,TGTGCCAGCAGTTTATTGGGGGCGGGTTCACCAAGGCAGCCCCAGCATTTT
.,.,TRBJ1-1,TRBV19,CATVDRENTEAFF,TGTGCCACCGTTGACAGAGAGAACACTGAAGCTTTCTTT
TRBD1,.,TRBJ2-3,TRBV6-8,CASRGSTGPGDTQYF,TGTGCCAGCAGGGGGTCGACAGGGCCCGGGGATACGCAGTATTTT
TRBD1,.,TRBJ2-3,TRBV7-6,CARPDRVADTQYF,TGTGCCAGACCGGACAGGGTCGCAGATACGCAGTATTTT
TRBD1,.,TRBJ1-1,TRBV7-3,CASSLSIPGTGGNTEAFF,TGTGCCAGCAGCTTAAGCATTCCTGGGACAGGTGGGAACACTGAAGCTTTCTTT
.,many,TRBJ2-7,TRBV7-6,CASRPGTSYEQYF,TGTGCCAGCAGACCCGGGACTTCCTACGAGCAGTACTTC
.,few,TRBJ2-7,TRBV6-5,CASRPGDTTVVLDEQYF,TGTGCCAGCAGACCCGGAGACACAACCGTTGTTCTTGATGAGCAGTACTTC
.,few,TRBJ1-2,TRBV7-3,CASSLTPGPGGYTF,TGTGCCAGCAGCTTAACGCCAGGGCCTGGGGGCTACACCTTC
TRBD1,few,TRBJ2-3,TRBV3-1,CASSDTGGADTQYF,TGTGCCAGCAGCGACACAGGGGGAGCAGATACGCAGTATTTT
.,.,TRBJ2-1,TRBV6-1,CASTSMTSSYNEQFF,TGTGCCAGCACCTCAATGACTAGCTCCTACAATGAGCAGTTCTTC
TRBD1,.,TRBJ2-2,TRBV7-3,CASSWQGDTGELFF,TGTGCCAGCAGCTGGCAGGGGGACACCGGGGAGCTGTTTTTT
.,.,TRBJ2-3,TRBV27,CASSLSGTSTDTQYF,TGTGCCAGCAGTTTGTCCGGGACTAGCACAGATACGCAGTATTTT
.,.,TRBJ2-7,TRBV27,CASSLRGGTGYEQYF,TGTGCCAGCAGTTTAAGAGGGGGAACGGGGTACGAGCAGTACTTC
TRBD2,.,TRBJ2-3,TRBV14,CASSRFPSGGRDTQYF,TGTGCCAGCAGCCGATTCCCCAGCGGGGGCCGAGATACGCAGTATTTT
TRBD1,few,TRBJ1-2,TRBV7-2,CASSSTGGDDYGYTF,TGTGCCAGCAGCTCAACAGGGGGAGACGACTATGGCTACACCTTC
.,.,TRBJ2-1,TRBV7-2,CASSARRDYNEQFF,TGTGCCAGCAGCGCGCGGCGGGACTACAATGAGCAGTTCTTC
.,.,TRBJ2-5,TRBV12-3/TRBV12-4,CASSLQYQETQYF,TGTGCCAGCAGTCTTCAGTACCAAGAGACCCAGTACTTC
TRBD2,.,TRBJ2-1,TRBV19,CASRGTSGKWGHNEQFF,TGTGCCAGTAGGGGGACTAGCGGGAAATGGGGGCACAATGAGCAGTTCTTC
.,.,TRBJ1-6,TRBV7-6,CASSLGDRNPPLHF,TGTGCCAGCAGCTTAGGTGACAGGAATCCACCCCTCCACTTT
TRBD2,few,TRBJ2-1,TRBV7-8,CASSPNFLTSPLTPEQFF,TGTGCCAGCAGCCCCAATTTCTTGACTAGCCCTCTAACCCCGGAGCAGTTCTTC
TRBD1,once,TRBJ2-6,TRBV5-6,CASFPSRDRASGANVLTF,TGTGCCAGCTTTCCCTCCCGGGACAGAGCCTCTGGGGCCAACGTCCTGACTTTC
TRBD2,.,TRBJ2-7,TRBV5-4,CASSSPGEGDEQYF,TGTGCCAGCAGCAGCCCGGGGGAGGGCGACGAGCAGTACTTC
.,.,TRBJ1-1,TRBV30,CAWTVSGNTEAFF,TGTGCCTGGACTGTGTCGGGGAACACTGAAGCTTTCTTT
.,once,TRBJ2-5,TRBV7-6,CASSLGVKGPQGETQYF,TGTGCGAGCAGCTTAGGGGTCAAGGGACCCCAAGGGGAGACCCAGTACTTC
TRBD2,.,TRBJ2-7,TRBV19,CASRTGLAGDSYEQYF,TGTGCCAGTAGGACGGGACTAGCGGGAGACTCCTACGAGCAGTACTTC